A single sample is the source of the 32 T cell receptor beta chains below, sequenced in a study of blood T cell repertoires in COVID-19. Clones were read by immunoSEQ multiplex PCR, and TCRdb kept only the in-frame ones, dropping some. Of roughly 150,000 clones listed, around 83% were seen once; the top ten hold roughly 8.3%. The sample consisted of peripheral blood. All receptors come from a woman aged 60-70 years with COVID-19, enrolled during active disease.

The genes are TRBV6-6 and TRBJ2-3, with TRBD1 identical over 7 bases. Germline lookup yields CDR1 MNHNY and CDR2 SVGAGI (reference sequence). V lost 6 bases and J lost 4; bases outside the gene matches: 7. CDR3 size: 14 residues. The CDR3 DNA sequence: TGTGCCAGCAGCCTTGGACAGGACGCAGATACGCAGTATTTT. It specifies CASSLGQDADTQYF.

The chain is built from TRBV6-6 and TRBJ1-1, with 10 bases matching TRBD1. The V gene end was trimmed by 2 bases and the J gene end by 5 bases; junction bases not matched to a gene: 2. CDR3 length: 14 residues. Germline V gene sequence: CDR1 MNHNY, CDR2 SVGAGI (reference sequence). CDR3 sequence: CASSYRQGATEAFF. CDR3 nucleotides: TGTGCCAGCAGTTACAGACAGGGGGCAACTGAAGCTTTCTTT.

V is TRBV3-1 (or the pseudogene TRBV3-2) and J is TRBJ1-2, with TRBD1 matching over 12 bases. In germline, CDR1 is LGHDT, CDR2 YNNKEL (reference sequence). The CDR3 covers 14 residues. V dropped 4 bases and J dropped 8; count of bases not matched to a gene: 5. For the CDR3, the DNA is TGTGCCAGCAGCCGGGACAGGGGGCTCGGAGGCTACACCTTC. This translates into CASSRDRGLGGYTF.

The chain's CDR3 is CASSLKDRSGEQYF. The CDR3 bases are TGTGCCAGCAGCTTAAAGGACAGGTCGGGCGAGCAGTACTTC. The chain recombines TRBV11-2 with TRBJ2-7, with 7 bases identical to TRBD1. V shed 2 bases and J 6 bases; nucleotides not matched to a gene: 7. The CDR3 contains 14 residues. Germline V CDR1 and CDR2: SGHAT, FQNNGV. Full variable domain (remainder filled in from reference TRBV11-2 and TRBJ2-7): EAGVAQSPRYKIIEKRQSVAFWCNPISGHATLYWYQQILGQGPKLLIQFQNNGVVDDSQLPKDRFSAERLKGVDSTLKIQPAKLEDSAVYLCASSLKDRSGEQYFGPGTRLTVT.

The chain has TRBV19 and TRBJ1-2, with 11 nucleotides matching TRBD1. Unmatched junction bases numbered 10, after V lost 5 bases and J lost 8 bases. This CDR3 comprises 15 residues. Germline V gene sequence: CDR1 LNHDA, CDR2 SQIVND (reference sequence). The CDR3 sequence: CASSSEGTGGRGYTF. CDR3 DNA: TGTGCCAGTAGTTCGGAGGGGACAGGGGGACGAGGCTACACCTTC.

The gene calls are TRBV19 and TRBJ2-7, with 9 bases that match TRBD1. The CDR3 is 13 residues long. The germline V gene encodes CDR1 LNHDA and CDR2 SQIVND (reference sequence). Trimming at V came to 7 bases and at J to 1 base, leaving 2 bases not matched to a gene. Here the CDR3 DNA reads TGTGCCAGTAAGGGGACAGGGTCCTACGAGCAGTACGTC. Translated: CASKGTGSYEQYV.

This chain links TRBV3-1 (or the pseudogene TRBV3-2) with TRBJ2-4, with D possibly being TRBD1 (6 bases). The CDR3 is made up of 14 amino acids. Trimming took off 7 bases at V and 5 bases at J, with 15 bases between the two ends. CDR1 and CDR2 from the germline V gene are LGHDT and YNNKEL (reference sequence). The CDR3: CASTYSDRQNIQYF. CDR3 in DNA: TGTGCCAGCACGTATTCGGACAGACAAAACATTCAGTACTTC.

Only a few counts were recorded for this clone. V usage is TRBV6-5 and J usage is TRBJ1-5, with 8 bases that match TRBD1. The V segment lost 6 bases and the J segment 5 bases; nucleotides outside the gene matches: 9. This CDR3 has 15 residues. Per germline, CDR1 MNHEY and CDR2 SVGAGI. CDR3 sequence reads: CASRNYRGLDQPQHF. CDR3 DNA: TGTGCCAGCAGGAATTACAGGGGGTTGGATCAGCCCCAGCATTTT.

This clone occurred once. The rearrangement uses TRBV11-2 and TRBJ2-7; D possibly corresponds to TRBD2 (5 bases). The V gene lost 0 bases and the J gene lost 5 bases, with 11 bases spanning the gap. This CDR3 contains 14 residues. Per the germline V gene, CDR1 is SGHAT and CDR2 is FQNNGV. Written as DNA, the CDR3 is TGTGCCAGCAGCTTAGATCTCGGGCGGGACGAGCAGTACTTC. It translates to CASSLDLGRDEQYF.

The genes are TRBV15 and TRBJ1-1; D is ambiguous. Germline CDR1 reads LNHNV; CDR2 reads YYDKDF (reference sequence). The CDR3 consists of 14 residues. The V and J ends lost 0 bases and 1 base respectively, with 6 bases between them. In DNA form, the CDR3 reads TGTGCCACCAGCAGAGATCGGGGGAACACTGAAGCTTTCTTT. This gives the protein CATSRDRGNTEAFF.

A single count supports this clone. This rearrangement joins TRBV5-8 to TRBJ2-1; weak D call: TRBD2 (6 bases). Trimming pared 4 bases from V and 5 bases from J, leaving 13 bases between. This CDR3 has 14 amino acids. Per the germline V gene, CDR1 is SGHTS and CDR2 is YDEGEE. CDR3 bases: TGTGCCAGCAGCACCGGAGGGAGAAACAATGAGCAGTTCTTC. It yields the protein CASSTGGRNNEQFF.

This clone was detected only once. J is TRBJ1-1 and V is TRBV11-2, with 11 nucleotides matching TRBD1. Germline V gene sequence: CDR1 SGHAT, CDR2 FQNNGV. V lost 5 bases, J lost 6 bases, and 14 bases stayed unmatched. The CDR3 has 17 amino acids. This chain's CDR3 is CASSPVGTGGGKAEAFF. The CDR3 nucleotides read TGTGCCAGCAGCCCAGTAGGGACAGGGGGGGGAAAGGCTGAAGCTTTCTTT.

The chain carries TRBV18 and TRBJ1-2, with 7 bases matching TRBD1. This CDR3 has 14 amino acids. The J segment lost 4 bases and the V segment lost 1 base, leaving 3 bases of the junction unmatched. From germline, CDR1 is KGHSH and CDR2 LQKENI. The DNA for the CDR3 is TGTGCCAGCTCACCACGTACAGGGGTCTATGGCTACACCTTC. This encodes CASSPRTGVYGYTF.

The V call is TRBV7-9, the J call TRBJ1-2; D gene uncertain. Germline V gene sequence: CDR1 SEHNR, CDR2 FQNEAQ (reference sequence). V lost 3 bases to trimming and J lost 8 bases, with 13 bases between them. The CDR3 has 13 residues. The CDR3 sequence: CASSLERGNGYTF. CDR3 in DNA: TGTGCCAGCAGCTTGGAACGAGGGAACGGCTACACCTTC.

V gene TRBV19 combines with J gene TRBJ2-1; tentatively, D is TRBD1 (5 bases). CDR1 is LNHDA and CDR2 is SQIVND in the germline V gene (reference sequence). The CDR3 loop spans 13 amino acids. The V end was cut by 3 bases, the J end by 5 bases, with 8 bases between. CDR3 region: CASSMGRNNEQFF. The CDR3 region has the DNA TGTGCCAGTAGTATGGGGCGAAACAATGAGCAGTTCTTC.

This clone was found once. The rearrangement uses TRBV2 and TRBJ1-6, with 7 bases identical to TRBD1. Germline V gene data show CDR1 as SNHLY and CDR2 as FYNNEI. With V trimmed by 5 bases and J by 9 bases, 10 bases remained unmatched. The CDR3 runs 15 residues. The CDR3 sequence: CASSPRDSGSSPLHF. The CDR3 DNA is TGTGCCAGCAGTCCGCGGGACAGCGGGAGTTCACCCCTCCACTTT.

This clone came up once. V gene TRBV6-5 combines with J gene TRBJ2-7, with a possible D match to TRBD1 (5 bases). This CDR3 is built from 14 residues. CDR1 and CDR2 (germline): MNHEY, SVGAGI. V dropped 4 bases and J dropped 1 base, with 11 bases sitting between them. The CDR3 region is CASSSNQGSYEQYF. The CDR3 bases are TGTGCCAGCAGTTCGAATCAGGGATCCTACGAGCAGTACTTC.

The V gene is TRBV12-5, the J gene TRBJ1-6, with D possibly being TRBD1 (6 bases). The CDR3 runs 16 residues. Germline CDR1 LGHNT, CDR2 FRNRAP. V shed 5 bases and J shed 9 bases, with 20 bases lying between them. The CDR3 reads CASGRATGSFGSPLHF. The CDR3 DNA follows: TGTGCTAGTGGTCGCGCGACAGGTTCGTTCGGTTCACCCCTCCACTTT.

The chain combines TRBV21-1 with TRBJ1-3. TRBV21-1 is a pseudogene locus. The CDR3 spans 12 residues. CDR3 sequence reads: CASSKAVGRGYF. The CDR3 DNA sequence: TGTGCCAGCAGCAAAGCAGTAGGGCGGGGATATTTT.

This chain joins TRBV2 and TRBJ1-3; D is possibly TRBD1 (6 bases). Germline-derived CDR1 and CDR2 are SNHLY and FYNNEI. The V end lost 4 bases, the J end lost 2 bases, and 9 bases lay between the germline ends. There are 14 residues in the CDR3. CDR3 residues: CASSAGTTGNTIYF. CDR3 coding DNA: TGTGCCAGCAGTGCCGGGACAACTGGAAACACCATATATTTT.

J is TRBJ2-3 and V is TRBV27, with TRBD1 identical over 9 bases. The CDR3 sequence is 16 residues long. V was pared by 3 bases and J by 0 bases, with 4 bases of the junction left unmatched. Germline values: CDR1 MNHEY, CDR2 SMNVEV (reference sequence). This CDR3 reads CASSFHRGPSTDTQYF. The CDR3 coding sequence is TGTGCCAGCAGTTTTCACAGGGGGCCTAGCACAGATACGCAGTATTTT.

The chain recombines TRBV4-1 with TRBJ2-3; TRBD2 aligns across 12 bases. This CDR3 contains 16 residues. Germline V gene data show CDR1 as MGHRA and CDR2 as YSYEKL. Unmatched junction bases numbered 5, after V lost 2 bases and J lost 5 bases. CDR3: CASSQPPSGGGDTQYF. CDR3 nucleotides: TGCGCCAGCAGCCAACCACCTAGCGGGGGGGGAGATACGCAGTATTTT.

The chain combines TRBV14 with TRBJ2-7, with TRBD1 matching over 8 bases. Germline assignment: CDR1 SGHDN and CDR2 FVKESK. The CDR3 is made up of 14 amino acids. Germline trimming cut 7 bases from V and 0 bases from J; bases unmatched to any gene: 5. CDR3 nucleotides: TGTGCCAGCAACCCCGGGACAGGCTCCTACGAGCAGTACTTC. This codes for CASNPGTGSYEQYF.

This sequence joins TRBV11-2 and TRBJ1-1, with TRBD1 as a possible D gene (6 bases). This CDR3 spans 13 amino acids. The V gene lost 1 base and the J gene lost 10 bases, with 13 bases spanning the gap. The germline V gene encodes CDR1 SGHAT and CDR2 FQNNGV. DNA for the CDR3: TGTGCCAGCAGCTTAGGGGTACAGGGTAGAGCTTTCTTT. Translation: CASSLGVQGRAFF.

The rearrangement uses TRBV4-1 and TRBJ2-3; D is unresolved. The CDR3 runs 13 residues. Deletions cut 1 base from V and 2 bases from J, with 4 bases between. Germline V gene sequence: CDR1 MGHRA, CDR2 YSYEKL. The CDR3 loop reads CASSQGHTDTQYF. In DNA, the CDR3 is TGCGCCAGCAGCCAAGGACACACAGATACGCAGTATTTT.

This clone was detected once. V and J are TRBV5-1 and TRBJ2-2; 8 nucleotides agree with TRBD1. CDR3 size: 14 residues. The germline V gene has CDR1 SGHRS and CDR2 YFSETQ. J gave up 7 bases and V 5 bases, and 7 bases lay outside the gene matches. CDR3 sequence: CASRPGQGIGELFF. The CDR3 DNA follows: TGCGCCAGCAGACCCGGACAGGGCATCGGGGAGCTGTTTTTT.

The genes are TRBV6-5 and TRBJ1-4; possible D gene TRBD1, 6 bases. V shed 5 bases and J shed 5 bases, with 12 bases lying between them. Germline loops: CDR1 MNHEY, CDR2 SVGAGI. The CDR3 spans 14 residues. The CDR3 reads CASSHGGANEKLFF. For the CDR3, the DNA is TGTGCCAGCAGTCACGGGGGGGCAAATGAAAAACTGTTTTTT.

This clone was detected only a few times. This sequence joins TRBV6-1 and TRBJ1-3; D is unresolved. Germline CDR1 MNHNS, CDR2 SASEGT. There are 13 residues in the CDR3. V lost 2 bases and J lost 8, with 10 bases in between. CDR3 DNA: TGTGCCAGCAGTGAAACCGGGGAACACACCATATATTTT. Its translation is CASSETGEHTIYF.

The rearrangement links TRBV2 to TRBJ1-5; possibly TRBD1 for D (5 bases). There are 15 residues in the CDR3. V lost 8 bases and J lost 0, with 14 bases in between. Germline loops: CDR1 SNHLY, CDR2 FYNNEI. CDR3 amino acids: CASGDGSYSNQPQHF. CDR3 coding DNA: TGTGCCAGCGGGGACGGGAGCTATAGCAATCAGCCCCAGCATTTT.

V is TRBV13 and J is TRBJ2-7, with a tentative D call TRBD1 (5 bases). CDR3 length: 15 residues. The V gene's germline CDR1 is PRHDT and CDR2 FYEKMQ (reference sequence). V was shortened by 0 bases and J by 4 bases, with 13 bases between the two germline ends. CDR3 protein: CASSLGGQGRYEQYV. The CDR3 nucleotides are TGTGCCAGCAGCTTAGGGGGGCAGGGCAGGTACGAGCAGTACGTC.

The chain has TRBV11-1 and TRBJ1-2; 7 bases map to TRBD1. The V and J ends lost 3 bases and 3 bases, in that order; junction bases with no gene match: 7. Germline V gives CDR1 SGHAT, CDR2 FQDESV (reference sequence). The length of the CDR3 is 15 residues. The chain's CDR3 is CASSLNPGTDYGYTF. The CDR3 nucleotides are TGTGCCAGCAGCTTGAATCCCGGGACAGACTATGGCTACACCTTC.

The chain employs TRBV3-1 (or the pseudogene TRBV3-2) and TRBJ2-1; TRBD2 matches at 7 bases. J gave up 7 bases and V 1 base, and 7 bases lay outside the gene matches. The CDR3 length is 15 residues. The germline gives CDR1 LGHDT, CDR2 YNNKEL (reference sequence). This chain's CDR3 is CASSQVAGIGNEQFF. The CDR3 DNA reads as TGTGCCAGCAGCCAAGTAGCGGGTATAGGGAATGAGCAGTTCTTC.